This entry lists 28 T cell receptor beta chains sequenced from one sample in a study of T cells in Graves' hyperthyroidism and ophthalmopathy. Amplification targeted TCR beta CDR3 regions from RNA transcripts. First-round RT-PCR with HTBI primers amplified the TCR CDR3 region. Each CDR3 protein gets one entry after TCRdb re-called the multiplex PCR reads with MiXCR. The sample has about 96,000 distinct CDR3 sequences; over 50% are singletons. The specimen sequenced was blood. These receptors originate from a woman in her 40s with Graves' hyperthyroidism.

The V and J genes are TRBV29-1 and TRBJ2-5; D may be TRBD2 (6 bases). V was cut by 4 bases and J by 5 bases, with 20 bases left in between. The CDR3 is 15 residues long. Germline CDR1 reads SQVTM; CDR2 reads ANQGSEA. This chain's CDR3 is CSVAESGYRTETQYF. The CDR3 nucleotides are TGCAGCGTTGCTGAAAGCGGGTACCGAACGGAGACCCAGTACTTC.

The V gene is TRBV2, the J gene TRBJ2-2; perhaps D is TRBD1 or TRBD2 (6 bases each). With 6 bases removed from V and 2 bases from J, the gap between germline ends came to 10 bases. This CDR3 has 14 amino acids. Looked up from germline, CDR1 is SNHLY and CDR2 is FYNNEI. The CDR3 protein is CASRAGHNTGELFF. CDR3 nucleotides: TGTGCCAGCAGGGCGGGACACAACACCGGGGAGCTGTTTTTT.

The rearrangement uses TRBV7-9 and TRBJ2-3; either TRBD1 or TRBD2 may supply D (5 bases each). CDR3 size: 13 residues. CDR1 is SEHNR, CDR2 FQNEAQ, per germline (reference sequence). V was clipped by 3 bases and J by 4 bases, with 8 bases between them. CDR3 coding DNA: TGTGCCAGCAGCTTCTCGGGACCAGATACGCAGTATTTT. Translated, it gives CASSFSGPDTQYF.

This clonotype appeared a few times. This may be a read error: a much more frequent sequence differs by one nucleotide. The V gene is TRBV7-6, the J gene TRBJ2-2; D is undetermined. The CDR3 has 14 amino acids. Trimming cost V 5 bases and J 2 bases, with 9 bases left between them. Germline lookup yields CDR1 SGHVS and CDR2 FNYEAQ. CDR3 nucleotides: TGTGCCAGCAGCCCCCTCTCAAACACCGGGGAGCTGTTTTTT. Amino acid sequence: CASSPLSNTGELFF.

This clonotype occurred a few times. This CDR3 reads CASSKRFNEKLFF. Here the CDR3 DNA reads TGTGCCAGCAGTAAACGGTTTAATGAAAAACTGTTTTTT. The chain combines TRBV27 with TRBJ1-4; no firm D call. Germline lookup yields CDR1 MNHEY and CDR2 SMNVEV (reference sequence). With 5 bases removed from V and 4 bases from J, the gap between germline ends came to 8 bases. The CDR3 contains 13 residues.

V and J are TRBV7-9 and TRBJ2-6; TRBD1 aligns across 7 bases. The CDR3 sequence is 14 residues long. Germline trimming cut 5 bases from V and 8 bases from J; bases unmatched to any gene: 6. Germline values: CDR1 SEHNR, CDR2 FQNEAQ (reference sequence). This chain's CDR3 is CASSPLTGTNVLTF. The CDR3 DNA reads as TGTGCCAGCAGCCCACTGACAGGGACCAACGTCCTGACTTTC.

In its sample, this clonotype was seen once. CDR3 coding DNA: TGTGCCAGCAGCCAAGGTATCCAGGACAGGGAGGGGGAGACCCAGTACTTC. Translation gives CASSQGIQDREGETQYF. The chain recombines TRBV3-1 with TRBJ2-5; weak D call: TRBD1 (8 bases). From germline, CDR1 is LGHDT and CDR2 YNNKEL (reference sequence). Trimming cost V 1 base and J 5 bases, with 20 bases left between them. This CDR3 has 17 residues.

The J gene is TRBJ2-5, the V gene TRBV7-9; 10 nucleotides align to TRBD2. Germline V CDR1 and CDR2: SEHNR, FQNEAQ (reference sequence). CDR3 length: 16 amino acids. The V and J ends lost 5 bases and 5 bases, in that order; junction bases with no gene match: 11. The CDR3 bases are TGTGCCAGCAGCATTTGCGACCTAGCGGGAGCTGAGACCCAGTACTTC. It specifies CASSICDLAGAETQYF.

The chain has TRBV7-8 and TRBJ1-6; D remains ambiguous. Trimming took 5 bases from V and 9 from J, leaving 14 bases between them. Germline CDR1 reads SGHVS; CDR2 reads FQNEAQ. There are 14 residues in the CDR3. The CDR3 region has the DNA TGTGCCAGCAGCCGCAGCGGGAGCGGTTCACCCCTCCACTTT. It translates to CASSRSGSGSPLHF.

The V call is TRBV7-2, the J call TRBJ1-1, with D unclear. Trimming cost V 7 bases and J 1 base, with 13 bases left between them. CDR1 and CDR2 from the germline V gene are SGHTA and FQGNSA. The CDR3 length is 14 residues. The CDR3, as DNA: TGTGCCAGCACTTTCGTTGCAGGGAACACTGAAGCTTTCTTT. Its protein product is CASTFVAGNTEAFF.

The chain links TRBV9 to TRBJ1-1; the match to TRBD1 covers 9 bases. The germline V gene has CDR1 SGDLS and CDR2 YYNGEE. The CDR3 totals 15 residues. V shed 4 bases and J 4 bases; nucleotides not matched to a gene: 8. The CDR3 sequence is CASSPPGTGFTEAFF. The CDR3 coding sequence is TGTGCCAGCAGCCCCCCCGGGACAGGGTTCACTGAAGCTTTCTTT.

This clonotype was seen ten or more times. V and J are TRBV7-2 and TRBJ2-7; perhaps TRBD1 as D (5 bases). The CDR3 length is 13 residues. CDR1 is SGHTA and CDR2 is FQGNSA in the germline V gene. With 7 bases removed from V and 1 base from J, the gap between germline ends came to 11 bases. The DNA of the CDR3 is TGTGCCAGCACCCAAAGGGGATCCTACGAGCAGTACTTC. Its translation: CASTQRGSYEQYF.

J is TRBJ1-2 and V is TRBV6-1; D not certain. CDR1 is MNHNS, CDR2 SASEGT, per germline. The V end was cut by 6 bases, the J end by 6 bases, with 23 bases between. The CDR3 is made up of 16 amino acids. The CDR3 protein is CASSRTGRERVDGYTF. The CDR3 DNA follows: TGTGCCAGCAGCCGGACCGGAAGGGAACGCGTAGATGGCTACACCTTC.

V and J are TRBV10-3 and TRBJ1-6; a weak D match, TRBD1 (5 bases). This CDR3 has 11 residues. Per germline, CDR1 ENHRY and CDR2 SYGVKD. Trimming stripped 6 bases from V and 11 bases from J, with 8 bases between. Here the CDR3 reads CAIRSDTPLHF. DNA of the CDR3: TGTGCCATCAGATCGGACACACCCCTCCACTTT.

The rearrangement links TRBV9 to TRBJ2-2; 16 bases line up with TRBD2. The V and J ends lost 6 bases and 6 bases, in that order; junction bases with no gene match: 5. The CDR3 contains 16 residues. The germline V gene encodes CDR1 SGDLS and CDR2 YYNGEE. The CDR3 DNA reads TGTGCCAGCAACAGGGGACTAGCGGGAGGGGCCGGGGAGCTGTTTTTT. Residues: CASNRGLAGGAGELFF.

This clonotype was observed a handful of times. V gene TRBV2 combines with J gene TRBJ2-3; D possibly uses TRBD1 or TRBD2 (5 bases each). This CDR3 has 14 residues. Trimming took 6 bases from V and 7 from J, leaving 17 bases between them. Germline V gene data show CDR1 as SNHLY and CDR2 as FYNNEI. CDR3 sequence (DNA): TGTGCCAGCAGCCTCCCCGGGGCAGGGAATACGCAGTATTTT. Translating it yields CASSLPGAGNTQYF. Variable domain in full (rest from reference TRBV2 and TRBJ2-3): EPEVTQTPSHQVTQMGQEVILRCVPISNHLYFYWYRQILGQKVEFLVSFYNNEISEKSEIFDDQFSVERPDGSNFTLKIRSTKLEDSAMYFCASSLPGAGNTQYFGPGTRLTVL.

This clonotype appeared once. The CDR3 protein is CSVVASGSYNEQFF. In DNA, the CDR3 is TGCAGCGTTGTGGCTAGCGGGAGCTACAATGAGCAGTTCTTC. The gene calls are TRBV29-1 and TRBJ2-1; 10 positions match TRBD2. This CDR3 has 14 residues. Germline V gives CDR1 SQVTM, CDR2 ANQGSEA. V shed 4 bases and J 3 bases; nucleotides not matched to a gene: 3.

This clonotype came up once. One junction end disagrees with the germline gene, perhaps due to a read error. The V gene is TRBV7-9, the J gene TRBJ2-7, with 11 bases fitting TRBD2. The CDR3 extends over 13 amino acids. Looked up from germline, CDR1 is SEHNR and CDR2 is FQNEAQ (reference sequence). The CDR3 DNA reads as TGTGCCAGCAGCCCGATCCGGACTAGCGGGCGACACTTC. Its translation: CASSPIRTSGRHF.

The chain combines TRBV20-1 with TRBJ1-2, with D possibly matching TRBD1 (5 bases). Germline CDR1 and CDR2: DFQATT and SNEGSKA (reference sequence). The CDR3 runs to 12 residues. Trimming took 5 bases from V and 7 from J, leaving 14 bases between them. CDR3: CSADPQGSGYTF. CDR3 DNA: TGCAGTGCTGACCCCCAGGGAAGTGGCTACACCTTC.

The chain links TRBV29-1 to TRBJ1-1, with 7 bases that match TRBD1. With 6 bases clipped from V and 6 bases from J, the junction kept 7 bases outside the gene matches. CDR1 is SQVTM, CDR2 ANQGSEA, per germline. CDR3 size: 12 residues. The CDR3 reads CSVQGWDAEAFF. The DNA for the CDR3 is TGCAGCGTACAGGGGTGGGACGCTGAAGCTTTCTTT.

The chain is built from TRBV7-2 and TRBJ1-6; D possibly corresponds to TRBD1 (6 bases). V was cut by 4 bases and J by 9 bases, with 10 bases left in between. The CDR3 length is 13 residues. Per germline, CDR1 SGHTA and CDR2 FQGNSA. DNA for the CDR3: TGTGCCAGCAGCTCCGGGACAATTTCACCCCTCCACTTT. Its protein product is CASSSGTISPLHF.

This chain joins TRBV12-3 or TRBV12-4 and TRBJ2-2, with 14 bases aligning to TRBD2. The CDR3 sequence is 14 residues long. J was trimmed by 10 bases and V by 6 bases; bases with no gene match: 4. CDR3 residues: CASRRGLAGVELFF. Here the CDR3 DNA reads TGTGCCAGCAGGCGGGGACTAGCGGGGGTGGAGCTGTTTTTT.

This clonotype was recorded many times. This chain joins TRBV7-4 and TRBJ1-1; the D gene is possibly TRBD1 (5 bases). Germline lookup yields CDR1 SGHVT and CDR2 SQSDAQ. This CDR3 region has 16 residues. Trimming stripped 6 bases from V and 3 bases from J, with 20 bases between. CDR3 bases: TGTGCCAGCAGAGTCACCGGGGGGGGAAAGGACACTGAAGCTTTCTTT. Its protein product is CASRVTGGGKDTEAFF.

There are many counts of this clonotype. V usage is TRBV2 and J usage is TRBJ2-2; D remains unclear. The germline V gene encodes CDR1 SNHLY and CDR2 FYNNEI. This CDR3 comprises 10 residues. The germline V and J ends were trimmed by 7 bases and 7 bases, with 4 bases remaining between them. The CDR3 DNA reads TGTGCCAGCAAGGGCGGGGAGCTGTTTTTT. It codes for CASKGGELFF.

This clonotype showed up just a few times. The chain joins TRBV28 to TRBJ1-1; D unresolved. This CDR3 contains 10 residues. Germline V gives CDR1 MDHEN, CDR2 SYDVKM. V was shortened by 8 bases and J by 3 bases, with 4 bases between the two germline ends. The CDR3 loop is CASEDTEAFF. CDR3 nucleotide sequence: TGTGCCAGCGAAGACACTGAAGCTTTCTTT.

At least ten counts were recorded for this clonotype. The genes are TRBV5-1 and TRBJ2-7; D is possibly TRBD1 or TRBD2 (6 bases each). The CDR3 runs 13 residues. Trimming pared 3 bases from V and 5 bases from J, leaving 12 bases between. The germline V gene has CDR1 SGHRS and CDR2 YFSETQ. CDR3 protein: CASSSLRDNEQYF. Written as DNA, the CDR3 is TGCGCCAGCAGCTCGCTGCGGGACAACGAGCAGTACTTC. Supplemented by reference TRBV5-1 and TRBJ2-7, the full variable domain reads KAGVTQTPRYLIKTRGQQVTLSCSPISGHRSVSWYQQTPGQGLQFLFEYFSETQRNKGNFPGRFSGRQFSNSRSEMNVSTLELGDSALYLCASSSLRDNEQYFGPGTRLTVT.

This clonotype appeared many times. The CDR3 region has the DNA TGTGCCAGCAGCCCTACCGGGACGACGACTGAAAAACTGTTTTTT. Translation gives CASSPTGTTTEKLFF. The genes are TRBV7-2 and TRBJ1-4; possibly TRBD1 for D (5 bases). Germline V lookup: CDR1 SGHTA, CDR2 FQGNSA. Trimming took 5 bases from V and 7 from J, leaving 17 bases between them. CDR3 length: 15 amino acids.

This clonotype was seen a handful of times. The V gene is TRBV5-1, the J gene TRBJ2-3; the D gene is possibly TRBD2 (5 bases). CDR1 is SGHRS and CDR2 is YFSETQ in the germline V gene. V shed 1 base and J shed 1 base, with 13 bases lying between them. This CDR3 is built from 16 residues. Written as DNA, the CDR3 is TGCGCCAGCAGCTTGTTGGTAGCGTTTGGCACAGATACGCAGTATTTT. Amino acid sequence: CASSLLVAFGTDTQYF.